This entry is about one TCR beta chain. The junction differs from germline at one of its ends, possibly a read error. The second PCR ran 7 to 11 cycles with a sample-barcoded 5' primer and J-beta primers. TCRdb itself ran the 5' RACE reads through MiXCR, one entry per CDR3 protein. The data contain 1.8 million or so distinct CDR3 sequences, 39% of them singletons. The data were taken from a study of blood T cells in healthy people across ages. The CDR3 loop spans 18 amino acids. Germline CDR1 SGHDT, CDR2 YYEEEE. This sequence joins TRBV5-6 and TRBJ2-6; 13 nucleotides line up with TRBD2. The specimen was blood. This TCR was recovered from a human donor in good health. DNA of the CDR3: TGTGCCAGCACCGGACTAGCGGGGGACCTCTCTGGGGCCAACGTCCGGACTTTC. It specifies CASTGLAGDLSGANVRTF.